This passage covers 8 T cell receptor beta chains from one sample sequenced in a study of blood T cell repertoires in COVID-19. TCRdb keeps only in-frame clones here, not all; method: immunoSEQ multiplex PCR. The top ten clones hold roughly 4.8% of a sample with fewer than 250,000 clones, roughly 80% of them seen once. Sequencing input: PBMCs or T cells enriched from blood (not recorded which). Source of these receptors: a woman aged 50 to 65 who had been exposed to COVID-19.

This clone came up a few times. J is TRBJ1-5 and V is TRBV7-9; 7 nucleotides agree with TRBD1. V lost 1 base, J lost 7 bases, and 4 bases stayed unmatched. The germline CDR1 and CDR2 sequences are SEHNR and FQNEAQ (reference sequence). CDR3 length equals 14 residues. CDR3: CASSLGPGGQPQHF. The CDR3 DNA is TGTGCCAGCAGCTTAGGTCCAGGGGGGCAGCCCCAGCATTTT.

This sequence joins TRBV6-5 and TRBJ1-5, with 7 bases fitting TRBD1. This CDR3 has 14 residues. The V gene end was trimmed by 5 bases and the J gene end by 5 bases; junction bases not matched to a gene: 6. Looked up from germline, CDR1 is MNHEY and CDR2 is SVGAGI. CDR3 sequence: CASSPQGGDQPQHF. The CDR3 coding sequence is TGTGCCAGCAGTCCTCAGGGGGGTGATCAGCCCCAGCATTTT.

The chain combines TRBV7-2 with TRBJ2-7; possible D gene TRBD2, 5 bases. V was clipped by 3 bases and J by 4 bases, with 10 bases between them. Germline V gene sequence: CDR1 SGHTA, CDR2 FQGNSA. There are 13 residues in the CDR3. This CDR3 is CASSLDGKYEQYF. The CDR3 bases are TGTGCCAGCAGCTTGGACGGGAAATACGAGCAGTACTTC.

DNA for the CDR3: TGTGCCAGCAGCGTTGACAGGGAAAACTATGGCTACACCTTC. Protein: CASSVDRENYGYTF. This rearrangement joins TRBV21-1 to TRBJ1-2; TRBD1 reflects the table's D call only, with no check against the DNA. TRBV21-1 is shown as a pseudogene. The CDR3 has 14 amino acids.

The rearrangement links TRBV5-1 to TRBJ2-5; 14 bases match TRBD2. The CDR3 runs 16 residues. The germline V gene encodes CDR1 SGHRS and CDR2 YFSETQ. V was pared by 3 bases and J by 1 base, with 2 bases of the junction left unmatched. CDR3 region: CASSSGTSGGQETQYF. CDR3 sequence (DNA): TGCGCCAGCAGCTCTGGGACTAGCGGGGGCCAAGAGACCCAGTACTTC.

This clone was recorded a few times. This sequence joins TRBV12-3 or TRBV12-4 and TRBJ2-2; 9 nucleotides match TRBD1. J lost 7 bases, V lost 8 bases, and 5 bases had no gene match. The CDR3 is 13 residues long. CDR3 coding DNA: TGTGCCAGCCGGGACAGGGTTAACGGGGAGCTGTTTTTT. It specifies CASRDRVNGELFF.

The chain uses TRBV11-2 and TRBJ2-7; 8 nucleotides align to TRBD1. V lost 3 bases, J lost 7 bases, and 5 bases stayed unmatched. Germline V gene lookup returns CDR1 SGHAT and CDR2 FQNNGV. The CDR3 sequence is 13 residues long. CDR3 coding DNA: TGTGCCAGCAGCTTCGGACAGGGCACGGAGCAGTACTTC. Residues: CASSFGQGTEQYF. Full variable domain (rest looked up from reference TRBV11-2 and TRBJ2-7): EAGVAQSPRYKIIEKRQSVAFWCNPISGHATLYWYQQILGQGPKLLIQFQNNGVVDDSQLPKDRFSAERLKGVDSTLKIQPAKLEDSAVYLCASSFGQGTEQYFGPGTRLTVT.

In DNA, the CDR3 is TGTGCCAGCAACAAGGGCAGGGCGCCTAATGAAAAACTGTTTTTT. As protein: CASNKGRAPNEKLFF. The chain combines TRBV28 with TRBJ1-4, with D possibly being TRBD1 (5 bases). V dropped 7 bases and J dropped 3 bases, with 15 bases sitting between them. The germline V gene has CDR1 MDHEN and CDR2 SYDVKM. CDR3 size: 15 residues.